The rows below give T cell receptor beta chains drawn from one sample of a study of beta chain features in type 1 diabetes. Here immunoSEQ multiplex PCR was the method, and the copy in TCRdb shows in-frame clones only, minus some. This repertoire shows around 170,000 clones, 7% to 10% found once; its top ten account for 2% to 2.5%. The material sequenced was central memory CD4+ T cells from blood. The receptors originated from a woman between 18 and 30 years old in good health. Each CDR3 is given with its conserved first and last residue. The order of the fields is J gene, clone size, V gene, D gene, CDR3 protein, CDR3 DNA. The D gene is left open where the match is weak. Some rows have no size entry. The others give once, few or many, or a class for an expanded clone.

TRBJ1-2	.	TRBV30	.	CAWSASWYPGGYTF	TGTGCCTGGAGTGCTTCTTGGTATCCAGGCGGCTACACCTTC
TRBJ1-2	.	TRBV30	.	CAWGLQGSGGYTF	TGTGCCTGGGGTTTACAGGGCTCCGGCGGCTACACCTTC
TRBJ1-5	once	TRBV5-4	TRBD1	CASSPTGGKPQHF	TGTGCCAGCAGCCCGACAGGGGGGAAGCCCCAGCATTTT
TRBJ2-1	few	TRBV11-3	TRBD1	CASSTGQGSGNEQFF	TGTGCCAGCAGCACGGGACAGGGGTCGGGCAATGAGCAGTTCTTC
TRBJ2-1	many	TRBV4-1	.	CASSQGSWLASSNEQFF	TGCGCCAGCAGCCAGGGCTCGTGGCTAGCGTCATCCAATGAGCAGTTCTTC
TRBJ2-5	few	TRBV5-4	TRBD1	CASSSRDRGETQYF	TGTGCCAGCAGTTCAAGGGACAGGGGGGAGACCCAGTACTTC
TRBJ1-1	.	TRBV5-5	TRBD1	CASSQGTAAMNTEAFF	TGTGCCAGCAGCCAAGGGACAGCTGCTATGAACACTGAAGCTTTCTTT
TRBJ2-1	.	TRBV7-2	TRBD2	CASSRGGGAAGSYNEQFF	TGTGCCAGCAGCCGAGGCGGGGGGGCCGCCGGCTCCTACAATGAGCAGTTCTTC
TRBJ2-3	few	TRBV30	TRBD2	CAWTKTRTSGITDTQYF	TGTGCCTGGACCAAAACTCGGACTAGCGGGATCACAGATACGCAGTATTTT
TRBJ1-1	few	TRBV6-5	TRBD1	CASSLETGIFTEAFF	TGTGCCAGCAGTTTGGAGACAGGGATCTTCACTGAAGCTTTCTTT
TRBJ1-2	many	TRBV2	.	CASSDDSYGYTF	TGTGCCAGCAGTGATGACAGTTATGGCTACACCTTC
TRBJ1-1	.	TRBV30	.	CAWSVEVNTEAFF	TGTGCCTGGAGTGTAGAGGTTAACACTGAAGCTTTCTTT
TRBJ2-3	once	TRBV7-8	.	CASTDPRQSTDTQYF	TGTGCCAGCACCGATCCAAGACAGAGCACAGATACGCAGTATTTT
TRBJ1-1	few	TRBV9	TRBD1	CASSGQGRTEAFF	TGTGCCAGCAGCGGACAGGGGCGGACTGAAGCTTTCTTT
TRBJ2-7	.	TRBV18	TRBD1	CASSLTGDRNEQYF	TGTGCCAGCTCACTGACAGGGGACCGGAACGAGCAGTACTTC
TRBJ1-1	.	TRBV18	.	CASSPTAMNTEAFF	TGTGCCAGCTCACCGACAGCCATGAACACTGAAGCTTTCTTT
TRBJ2-3	.	TRBV5-1	TRBD1	CASSLWQGASTDTQYF	TGCGCCAGCAGCTTGTGGCAGGGGGCATCCACAGATACGCAGTATTTT
TRBJ2-7	few	TRBV21-1	.	CASSKGCYPNSYEQYF	TGTGCCAGCAGCAAAGGCTGCTATCCCAACTCCTACGAGCAGTACTTC
TRBJ1-1	.	TRBV5-6	.	CASHRDTEAFF	TGTGCCAGCCACCGAGACACTGAAGCTTTCTTT
TRBJ2-1	few	TRBV7-8	.	CASGIEEAYNEQFF	TGTGCCTCCGGGATAGAGGAGGCCTACAATGAGCAGTTCTTC
TRBJ2-3	few	TRBV9	.	CASSGQGGWVTDTQYF	TGTGCCAGCAGCGGCCAGGGAGGATGGGTCACAGATACGCAGTATTTT
TRBJ2-1	.	TRBV19	TRBD2	CASSGTSGIKQFF	TGTGCCAGTAGTGGGACTAGCGGGATAAAGCAGTTCTTC
TRBJ2-1	many	TRBV13	TRBD1	CASSLSRGTGDSYNEQFF	TGTGCCAGCAGCTTAAGCCGGGGGACAGGAGACTCCTACAATGAGCAGTTCTTC
TRBJ2-3	.	TRBV29-1	.	CSVAGSQLVSDTQYF	TGCAGCGTTGCCGGATCCCAACTAGTGTCAGATACGCAGTATTTT
TRBJ2-2	.	TRBV6-5	TRBD2	CASSPGLAATGELFF	TGTGCCAGCAGCCCCGGACTAGCAGCCACCGGGGAGCTGTTTTTT
TRBJ2-3	.	TRBV9	.	CASNSGESTDTQYF	TGTGCCAGCAACTCGGGTGAAAGCACAGATACGCAGTATTTT
TRBJ1-1	.	TRBV5-1	.	CASSVQGDTEAFF	TGCGCCAGCAGCGTACAGGGAGACACTGAAGCTTTCTTT
TRBJ1-3	few	TRBV30	.	CAWSIGSSGNTIYF	TGTGCCTGGAGTATTGGGAGCTCTGGAAACACCATATATTTT
TRBJ2-3	.	TRBV7-9	.	CATDGTRVEPQYF	TGTGCCACCGACGGGACTCGTGTGGAGCCGCAGTATTTT
TRBJ2-2	.	TRBV4-3	TRBD1	CASSFHRGLDGELFF	TGCGCCAGCAGCTTCCACAGGGGGCTCGACGGGGAGCTGTTTTTT
TRBJ2-5	few	TRBV5-1	TRBD2	CASSPSGIKETQYF	TGCGCCAGCAGCCCTAGCGGGATCAAAGAGACCCAGTACTTC
TRBJ2-7	few	TRBV11-1	TRBD2	CASSPWTSGVSYEQYF	TGTGCCAGCAGCCCATGGACTAGCGGTGTTTCCTACGAGCAGTACTTC
TRBJ1-1	.	TRBV11-1	.	CASSFYRGARGTEAFF	TGTGCCAGCAGCTTCTATCGTGGGGCTAGGGGTACTGAAGCTTTCTTT
TRBJ2-1	.	TRBV7-8	TRBD1	CASSSSGTGTYNEQFF	TGTGCCAGCAGCTCCTCCGGGACAGGGACCTACAATGAGCAGTTCTTC
TRBJ1-5	.	TRBV6-5	.	CASSYTSGSDQPQHF	TGTGCCAGCAGTTATACGTCGGGGAGTGATCAGCCCCAGCATTTT
TRBJ2-1	.	TRBV2	TRBD2	CASRELAGGIGEQFF	TGTGCCAGCAGGGAACTAGCGGGAGGGATCGGTGAGCAGTTCTTC
TRBJ2-2	once	TRBV14	.	CASSQGNTRELFF	TGTGCCAGCAGCCAAGGAAACACTAGGGAGCTGTTTTTT
TRBJ2-3	few	TRBV11-1	TRBD1	CASSSPTGTGATDTQYF	TGTGCCAGCAGCTCCCCCACCGGGACAGGCGCCACAGATACGCAGTATTTT
TRBJ2-1	.	TRBV7-2	TRBD2	CASSPPGLAGHNEQFF	TGTGCCAGCAGCCCACCGGGACTAGCGGGCCACAATGAGCAGTTCTTC
TRBJ2-3	.	TRBV14	.	CASSQVGGLTDTQYF	TGTGCCAGCAGCCAGGTCGGGGGGCTCACAGATACGCAGTATTTT
TRBJ1-2	.	TRBV5-4	TRBD1	CASSREQGALGGYTF	TGTGCCAGCAGCCGCGAACAGGGGGCTCTGGGGGGCTACACCTTC
TRBJ2-7	few	TRBV7-8	TRBD1	CASSRRQGEILDEQYF	TGTGCCAGCAGCAGGAGACAGGGAGAGATTTTGGATGAGCAGTACTTC
TRBJ2-1	few	TRBV11-1	TRBD2	CASSLRPSGRLNEQFF	TGTGCCAGCAGCTTACGCCCTAGCGGGCGTCTCAATGAGCAGTTCTTC
TRBJ1-5	.	TRBV5-1	.	CASSLLGNSNQPQHF	TGCGCCAGCAGCTTGCTGGGCAATAGCAATCAGCCCCAGCATTTT
TRBJ1-6	.	TRBV5-1	TRBD1	CASSSNRGGSNSPLHF	TGCGCCAGCAGCTCGAACAGGGGTGGCAGTAATTCACCCCTCCACTTT
TRBJ1-5	.	TRBV2	.	CASSEQIGNQPQHF	TGTGCCAGCAGTGAACAGATTGGCAATCAGCCCCAGCATTTT